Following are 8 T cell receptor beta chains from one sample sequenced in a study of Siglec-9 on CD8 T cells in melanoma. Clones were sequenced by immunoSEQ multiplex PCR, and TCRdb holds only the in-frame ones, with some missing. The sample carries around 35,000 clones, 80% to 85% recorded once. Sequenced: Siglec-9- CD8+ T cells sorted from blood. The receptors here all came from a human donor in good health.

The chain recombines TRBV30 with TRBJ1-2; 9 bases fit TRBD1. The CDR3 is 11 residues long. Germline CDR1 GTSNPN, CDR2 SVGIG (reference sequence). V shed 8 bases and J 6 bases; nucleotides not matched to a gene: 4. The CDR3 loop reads CAGTGGHGYTF. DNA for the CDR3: TGTGCCGGAACAGGGGGCCATGGCTACACCTTC.

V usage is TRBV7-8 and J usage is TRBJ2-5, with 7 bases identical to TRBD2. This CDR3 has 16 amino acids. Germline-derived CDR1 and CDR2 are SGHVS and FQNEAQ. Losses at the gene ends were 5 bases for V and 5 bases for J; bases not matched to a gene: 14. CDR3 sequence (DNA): TGTGCCAGCAGCATCCTAGCGGTCTCGCAGGGTGAGACCCAGTACTTC. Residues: CASSILAVSQGETQYF.

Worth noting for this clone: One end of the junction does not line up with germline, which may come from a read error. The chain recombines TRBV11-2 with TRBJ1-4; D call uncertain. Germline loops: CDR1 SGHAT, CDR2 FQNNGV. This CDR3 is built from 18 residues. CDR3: CASSLDGSISLRVSRPIF. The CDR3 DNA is TGTGCCAGCAGCTTAGACGGCAGCATCTCGCTACGGGTGAGCCGCCCGATTTTT.

CDR3 sequence reads: CASSTFVGRGNEQFF. In nucleotides, the CDR3 is TGTGCCAGCAGTACCTTCGTTGGACGGGGAAATGAGCAGTTCTTC. The chain uses TRBV6-1 and TRBJ2-1; TRBD2 is a possible D gene (5 bases). Germline V lookup: CDR1 MNHNS, CDR2 SASEGT. Trimming took 5 bases from V and 7 from J, leaving 18 bases between them. The CDR3 loop spans 15 amino acids.

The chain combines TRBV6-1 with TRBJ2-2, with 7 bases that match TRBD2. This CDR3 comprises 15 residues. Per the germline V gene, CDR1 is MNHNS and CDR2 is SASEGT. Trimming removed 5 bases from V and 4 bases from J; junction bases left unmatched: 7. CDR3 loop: CASSTAGGSTGELFF. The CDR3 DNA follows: TGTGCCAGCAGTACGGCCGGGGGGAGCACCGGGGAGCTGTTTTTT.

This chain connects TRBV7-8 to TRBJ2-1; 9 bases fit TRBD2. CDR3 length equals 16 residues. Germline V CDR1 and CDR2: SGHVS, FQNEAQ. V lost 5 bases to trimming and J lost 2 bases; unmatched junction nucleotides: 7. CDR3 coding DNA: TGTGCCAGCAGCCAAGTAGCGGGGGTAACCTACAATGAGCAGTTCTTC. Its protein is CASSQVAGVTYNEQFF.

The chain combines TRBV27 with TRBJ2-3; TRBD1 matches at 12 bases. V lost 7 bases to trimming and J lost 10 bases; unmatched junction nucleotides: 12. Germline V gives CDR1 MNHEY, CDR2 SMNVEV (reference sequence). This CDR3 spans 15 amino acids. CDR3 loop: CASTLSGTGGSPQYF. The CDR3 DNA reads TGTGCCAGCACACTATCCGGGACAGGGGGCTCTCCGCAGTATTTT.

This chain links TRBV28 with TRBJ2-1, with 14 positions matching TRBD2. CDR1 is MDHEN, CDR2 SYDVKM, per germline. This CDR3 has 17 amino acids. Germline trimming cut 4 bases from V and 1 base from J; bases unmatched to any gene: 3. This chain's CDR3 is CASSSGTSGRSYNEQFF. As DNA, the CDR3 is TGTGCCAGCAGTTCCGGGACTAGCGGGAGATCCTACAATGAGCAGTTCTTC.